Following are 16 T cell receptor beta chains from one sample sequenced in a study of CD8 T cells in Susac syndrome. The RNA, roughly 0.45 to 1 ug, was put through reverse transcription using random hexamers. TCRdb redid the calling of the immunoSEQ multiplex PCR reads with MiXCR, one entry per CDR3 protein. The repertoire holds approximately 180,000 distinct CDR3 sequences, with about 91% as singletons. The specimen was CD4+ T cells from PBMCs. The receptors originated from a human donor with Susac syndrome.

In DNA, the CDR3 is TGCAGTGCTAGAGTAGACAGAGACCCCTCCTACGAGCAGTACTTC. This translates into CSARVDRDPSYEQYF. This chain joins TRBV20-1 and TRBJ2-7; D perhaps matches TRBD1 (5 bases). Germline CDR1 and CDR2: DFQATT and SNEGSKA (reference sequence). The CDR3 is 15 amino acids. Trimming took off 1 base at V and 0 bases at J, with 13 bases between the two ends.

This CDR3 is CASSPLDHSLGTDTQYF. As DNA, the CDR3 is TGTGCCAGCAGTCCTCTAGATCACTCCCTGGGGACAGATACGCAGTATTTT. The J gene is TRBJ2-3, the V gene TRBV14; D not certain. CDR3 size: 17 residues. V shed 6 bases and J shed 3 bases, with 22 bases lying between them. Germline V CDR1 and CDR2: SGHDN, FVKESK.

This clonotype was counted only a few times. This sequence joins TRBV5-6 and TRBJ1-1; the D gene is possibly TRBD1 (6 bases). Germline V gene sequence: CDR1 SGHDT, CDR2 YYEEEE. The germline V and J ends were trimmed by 0 bases and 0 bases, with 12 bases remaining between them. The CDR3 runs to 16 residues. CDR3 sequence (DNA): TGTGCCAGCAGCTTGGGTCCCTCAGGGGTGAACACTGAAGCTTTCTTT. Translating gives CASSLGPSGVNTEAFF.

The chain uses TRBV24-1 and TRBJ2-5; no definite D call. The CDR3 totals 12 residues. Germline-derived CDR1 and CDR2 are KGHDR and SFDVKD. V lost 4 bases and J 4 bases, leaving 6 bases between the germline ends. The CDR3 bases are TGTGCCACCAGTGACCGATTAGAGACCCAGTACTTC. Translation gives CATSDRLETQYF.

This chain joins TRBV5-1 and TRBJ2-7, with 7 positions matching TRBD1. V lost 3 bases to trimming and J lost 3 bases; unmatched junction nucleotides: 6. This CDR3 has 14 amino acids. Looked up from germline, CDR1 is SGHRS and CDR2 is YFSETQ. This CDR3 is CASSWPGQNYEQYF. The DNA of the CDR3 is TGCGCCAGCAGCTGGCCGGGACAGAACTACGAGCAGTACTTC. The full variable domain, completed using reference TRBV5-1 and TRBJ2-7, is KAGVTQTPRYLIKTRGQQVTLSCSPISGHRSVSWYQQTPGQGLQFLFEYFSETQRNKGNFPGRFSGRQFSNSRSEMNVSTLELGDSALYLCASSWPGQNYEQYFGPGTRLTVT.

This chain connects TRBV20-1 to TRBJ1-1; D is ambiguous. Trimming shortened V by 2 bases and J by 3 bases, and 10 bases separated the two germline ends. The CDR3 totals 13 residues. CDR1 is DFQATT, CDR2 SNEGSKA, per germline (reference sequence). The CDR3 reads CSARQDYDTEAFF. The CDR3 bases are TGCAGTGCTAGACAGGATTACGACACTGAAGCTTTCTTT.

This chain links TRBV5-6 with TRBJ2-3; TRBD2 matches 11 bases. The CDR3 loop spans 17 amino acids. V lost 4 bases to trimming and J lost 2 bases; unmatched junction nucleotides: 9. Germline CDR1 and CDR2: SGHDT and YYEEEE. The CDR3 nucleotides read TGTGCCAGCAGCCTGAGACTAGCGGGACGGAACACAGATACGCAGTATTTT. This sequence encodes CASSLRLAGRNTDTQYF.

The table lists this clonotype with a count of one. This chain connects TRBV30 to TRBJ1-4; D is perhaps TRBD1 (6 bases). The CDR3 has 18 residues. CDR1 GTSNPN and CDR2 SVGIG come from the germline V gene (reference sequence). Trimming removed 0 bases from V and 5 bases from J, with 22 bases in between. CDR3 sequence: CAWSVREGGRPRNEKLFF. Written as DNA, the CDR3 is TGTGCCTGGAGTGTACGCGAGGGGGGCCGTCCTCGAAATGAAAAACTGTTTTTT.

The V gene is TRBV9, the J gene TRBJ1-1, with D unresolved. This CDR3 contains 14 residues. Trimming took off 0 bases at V and 1 base at J, with 7 bases between the two ends. Germline V gene data show CDR1 as SGDLS and CDR2 as YYNGEE. CDR3 amino acids: CASSVVLGNTEAFF. The CDR3, as DNA: TGTGCCAGCAGCGTAGTCTTGGGGAACACTGAAGCTTTCTTT.

This chain links TRBV6-5 with TRBJ1-1; 7 nucleotides agree with TRBD1. The CDR3 runs 17 residues. Germline V CDR1 and CDR2: MNHEY, SVGAGI. Trimming cost V 2 bases and J 0 bases; bases outside gene matches: 9. As DNA, the CDR3 is TGTGCCAGCAGTTACGCAATTTCAACAGGGGTGAACACTGAAGCTTTCTTT. This codes for CASSYAISTGVNTEAFF.

The V gene is TRBV28, the J gene TRBJ2-5; possibly TRBD1 for D (7 bases). V was pared by 9 bases and J by 2 bases, with 13 bases between. Germline values: CDR1 MDHEN, CDR2 SYDVKM. The CDR3 runs 13 residues. DNA of the CDR3: TGTGCCAGTGGAGGGGGCCTACAAGAGACCCAGTACTTC. It codes for CASGGGLQETQYF.

CDR3 DNA: TGTGCCAGCAGCGTAGTAGGTGGGGAGCAGTTCTTC. Amino acids: CASSVVGGEQFF. This chain joins TRBV9 and TRBJ2-1; D call uncertain. The CDR3 consists of 12 residues. Germline-derived CDR1 and CDR2 are SGDLS and YYNGEE. V lost 0 bases, J lost 10 bases, and 8 bases lay in between.

The rearrangement links TRBV4-1 to TRBJ2-7, with TRBD2 matching 9 bases. The CDR3 consists of 17 residues. Trimming cost V 1 base and J 3 bases; bases outside gene matches: 10. Germline V gene data show CDR1 as MGHRA and CDR2 as YSYEKL. The CDR3 region is CASSQGRMLAGNYEQYF. CDR3 sequence (DNA): TGCGCCAGCAGCCAAGGTCGAATGCTAGCGGGGAACTACGAGCAGTACTTC.

The gene calls are TRBV10-3 and TRBJ1-6; possible D gene TRBD1, 6 bases. The CDR3 runs 14 residues. Trimming removed 5 bases from V and 6 bases from J, with 11 bases in between. The germline V gene encodes CDR1 ENHRY and CDR2 SYGVKD. This chain's CDR3 is CAISSRGSNSPLHF. The DNA for the CDR3 is TGTGCCATCAGTTCCAGGGGCTCTAATTCACCCCTCCACTTT.

This chain uses TRBV10-3 with TRBJ1-2, with D unresolved. V lost 0 bases to trimming and J lost 4 bases, with 9 bases between them. The CDR3 spans 14 residues. Germline lookup yields CDR1 ENHRY and CDR2 SYGVKD. The CDR3 loop is CAISESGGGYGYTF. The CDR3 nucleotides read TGTGCCATCAGTGAGTCAGGCGGCGGCTATGGCTACACCTTC.

This sequence joins TRBV10-3 and TRBJ1-2; unclear D gene. Germline V lookup: CDR1 ENHRY, CDR2 SYGVKD. This CDR3 region has 13 residues. Deletions cut 3 bases from V and 2 bases from J, with 7 bases between. This CDR3 is CAISEKQNYGYTF. Written as DNA, the CDR3 is TGTGCCATCAGTGAAAAACAGAACTATGGCTACACCTTC.